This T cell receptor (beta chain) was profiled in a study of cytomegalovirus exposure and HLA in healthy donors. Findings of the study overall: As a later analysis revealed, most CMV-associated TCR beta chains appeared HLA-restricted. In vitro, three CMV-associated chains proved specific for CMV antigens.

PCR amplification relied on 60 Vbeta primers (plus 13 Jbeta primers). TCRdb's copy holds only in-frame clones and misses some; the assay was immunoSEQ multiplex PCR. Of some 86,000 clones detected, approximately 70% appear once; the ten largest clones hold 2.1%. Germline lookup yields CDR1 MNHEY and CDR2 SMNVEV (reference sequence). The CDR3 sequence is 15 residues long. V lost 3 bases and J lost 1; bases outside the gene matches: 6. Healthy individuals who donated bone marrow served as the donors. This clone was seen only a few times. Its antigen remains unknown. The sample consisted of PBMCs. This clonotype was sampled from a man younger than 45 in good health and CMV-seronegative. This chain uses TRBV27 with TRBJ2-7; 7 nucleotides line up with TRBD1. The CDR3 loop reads CASSLKGAGSYEQYF. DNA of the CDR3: TGTGCCAGCAGTTTGAAGGGGGCAGGGTCCTACGAGCAGTACTTC.